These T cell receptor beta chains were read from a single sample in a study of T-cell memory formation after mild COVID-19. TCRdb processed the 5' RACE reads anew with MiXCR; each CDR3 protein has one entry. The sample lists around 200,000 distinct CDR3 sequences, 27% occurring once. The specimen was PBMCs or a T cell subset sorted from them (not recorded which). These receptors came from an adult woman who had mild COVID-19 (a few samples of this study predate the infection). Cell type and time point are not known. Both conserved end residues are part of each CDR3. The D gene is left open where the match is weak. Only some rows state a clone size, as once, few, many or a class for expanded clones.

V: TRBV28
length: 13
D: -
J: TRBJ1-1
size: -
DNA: TGTGCCAGCAGACTGTACCGGGACACTGAAGCTTTCTTT
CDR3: CASRLYRDTEAFF

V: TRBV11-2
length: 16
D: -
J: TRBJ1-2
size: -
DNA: TGTGCCAGCAGCTTAGATCAATGGGACTTTAGCTATGGCTACACCTTC
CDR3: CASSLDQWDFSYGYTF

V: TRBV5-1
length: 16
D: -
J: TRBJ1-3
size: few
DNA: TGCGCCAGCAGCTTGGCCATCGGAGGGTCTGGAAACACCATATATTTT
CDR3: CASSLAIGGSGNTIYF

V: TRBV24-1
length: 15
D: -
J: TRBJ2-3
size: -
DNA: TGTGCCACCAGTGATTTTGGGCAGGGCACAGATACGCAGTATTTT
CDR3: CATSDFGQGTDTQYF

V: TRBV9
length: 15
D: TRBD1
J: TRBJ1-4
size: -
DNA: TGTGCCAGCAGCGCGCAGACAGGGGCGGAGGAAAAACTGTTTTTT
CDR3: CASSAQTGAEEKLFF

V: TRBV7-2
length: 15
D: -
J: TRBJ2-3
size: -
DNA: TGTGCCAGCAGCCCCGGGGAGTGGTACACAGATACGCAGTATTTT
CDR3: CASSPGEWYTDTQYF

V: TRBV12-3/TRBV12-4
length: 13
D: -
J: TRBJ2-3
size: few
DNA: TGTGCCAGCAGCCCCCGGGCCCGCGGGACGCAGTATTTT
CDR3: CASSPRARGTQYF

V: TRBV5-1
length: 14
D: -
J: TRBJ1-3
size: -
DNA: TGCGCCAGCAGCTACTCCGCATCTGGAAACACCATATATTTT
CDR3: CASSYSASGNTIYF

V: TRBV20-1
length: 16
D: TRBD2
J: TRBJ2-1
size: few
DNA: TGCAGTGCTCAACCATGGACTAGCGGGAGGGGCAATGAGCAGTTCTTC
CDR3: CSAQPWTSGRGNEQFF

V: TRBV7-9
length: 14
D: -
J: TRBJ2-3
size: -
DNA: TGTGCCAGCAGCTTAACATCCCACACAGATACGCAGTATTTT
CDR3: CASSLTSHTDTQYF

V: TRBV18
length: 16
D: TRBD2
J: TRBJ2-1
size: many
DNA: TGTGCCAGCTCACCACCCGGGGTAGCGGGGGTCAATGAGCAGTTCTTC
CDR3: CASSPPGVAGVNEQFF

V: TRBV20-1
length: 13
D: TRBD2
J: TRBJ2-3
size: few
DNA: TGCAGTGCCAGATCGGGACTAGTAGATACGCAGTATTTT
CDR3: CSARSGLVDTQYF

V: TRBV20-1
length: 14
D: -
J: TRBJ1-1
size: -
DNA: TGCAGTGCTAGAGATGGGACGGCGAACACTGAAGCTTTCTTT
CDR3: CSARDGTANTEAFF

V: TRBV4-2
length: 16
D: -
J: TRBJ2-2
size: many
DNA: TGTGCCAGCAGCCCGCAAGGGGCGGAGAACACCGGGGAGCTGTTTTTT
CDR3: CASSPQGAENTGELFF

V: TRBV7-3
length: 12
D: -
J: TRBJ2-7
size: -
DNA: TGTGCCAGCAGCTTAATGGGGGGGCTACGGTACTTC
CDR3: CASSLMGGLRYF

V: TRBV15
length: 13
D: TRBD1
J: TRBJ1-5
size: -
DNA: TGTGCCACCAGCAGAGTTGACAGGGGATCCCAGCATTTT
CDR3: CATSRVDRGSQHF

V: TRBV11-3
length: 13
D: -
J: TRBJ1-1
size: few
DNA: TGTGCCAGCAGCTTTTCGGTATCTACTGAAGCTTTCTTT
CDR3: CASSFSVSTEAFF

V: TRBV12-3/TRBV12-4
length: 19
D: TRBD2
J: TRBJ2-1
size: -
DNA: TGTGCCAGCAGGGATCCGGGACTAGCGGGAGGGAGCTCCTACAATGAGCAGTTCTTC
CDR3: CASRDPGLAGGSSYNEQFF

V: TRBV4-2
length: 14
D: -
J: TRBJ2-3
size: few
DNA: TGTGCCAGCAGCCAAGAGGCTAGCACAGATACGCAGTATTTT
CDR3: CASSQEASTDTQYF

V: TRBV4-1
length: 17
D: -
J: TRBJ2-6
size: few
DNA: TGCGCCAGCAGCCAAGGGATTCCCGGCTCTGGGGCCAACGTCCTGACTTTC
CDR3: CASSQGIPGSGANVLTF

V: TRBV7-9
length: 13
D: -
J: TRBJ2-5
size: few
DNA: TGTGCCAGCAGCTTGGGGGTCAGGGAGACCCAGTACTTC
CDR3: CASSLGVRETQYF

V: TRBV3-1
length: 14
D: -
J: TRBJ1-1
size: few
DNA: TGTGCCAGCAGCCAAGTAGAAGGGTACACTGAAGCTTTCTTT
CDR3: CASSQVEGYTEAFF

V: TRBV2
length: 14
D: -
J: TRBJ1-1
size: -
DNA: TGTGCCAGCAGTGATCAGGGTGTGTCGACTGAAGCTTTCTTT
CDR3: CASSDQGVSTEAFF

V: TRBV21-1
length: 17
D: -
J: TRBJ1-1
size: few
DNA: TGTGCCAGCAGACATGAGGACAGGGGGCCGGGGAACACTGAAGCTTTCTTT
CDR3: CASRHEDRGPGNTEAFF

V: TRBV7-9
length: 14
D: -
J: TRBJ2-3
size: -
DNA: TGTGCCAGCAGCTTCCAGGAGCGCACAGATACGCAGTATTTT
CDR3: CASSFQERTDTQYF

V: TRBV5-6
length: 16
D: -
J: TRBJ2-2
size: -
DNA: TGTGCCAGCAGCCCCAGCGCGAAGGGGAACACCGGGGAGCTGTTTTTT
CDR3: CASSPSAKGNTGELFF

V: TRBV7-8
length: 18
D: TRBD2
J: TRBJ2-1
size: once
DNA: TGTGCCAGCAGCTCGGGACTAGCGGGTGGGAGCTCCTACAATGAGCAGTTCTTC
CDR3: CASSSGLAGGSSYNEQFF

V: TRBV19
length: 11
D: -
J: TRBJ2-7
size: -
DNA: TGTGCCAGTAGTAACCACAACGAGCAGTACTTC
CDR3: CASSNHNEQYF

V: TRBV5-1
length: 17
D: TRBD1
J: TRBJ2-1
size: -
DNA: TGCGCCAGCAGCTTCCCTCTGACAGGGAGAACCTACAATGAGCAGTTCTTC
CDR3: CASSFPLTGRTYNEQFF